The next 2 T cell receptor beta chains were all read from a single sample in a study of blood T cells in healthy people across ages. It was with a sample-barcoded 5' primer and a J-beta primer mix that a second PCR of about 7 to 12 cycles was run. TCRdb re-analysed the 5' RACE reads in MiXCR, keeping a single row per CDR3 protein. The repertoire holds more than 450,000 distinct CDR3 sequences, with roughly a quarter as singletons. These same records also appear under a second study, on T cells of mothers and their children.

The sequencing input was blood. These receptors were obtained from a boy between 2 and 10 years old in good health.

This clonotype was counted only a few times. The genes are TRBV9 and TRBJ2-1, with 8 bases fitting TRBD2. Matching the DNA end better, TRBJ2-7 makes the J call doubtful. The germline gives CDR1 SGDLS, CDR2 YYNGEE. CDR3 length equals 16 residues. The chain's CDR3 is CASSVAPGTRAGEQYF. Written as DNA, the CDR3 is TGTGCCAGCAGCGTAGCCCCCGGGACTAGGGCTGGAGAGCAGTACTTC.

There are a few counts of this clonotype. The CDR3 coding sequence is TGTGCCAGCAGCTTAGCCGGGGGGGTCACCGGGGAGCTGTTTTTT. Translating gives CASSLAGGVTGELFF. V gene TRBV7-8 combines with J gene TRBJ2-2; 8 nucleotides line up with TRBD2. The CDR3 totals 15 residues. Trimming took 0 bases from V and 4 from J; bases not matched to a gene: 1. Germline lookup yields CDR1 SGHVS and CDR2 FQNEAQ.